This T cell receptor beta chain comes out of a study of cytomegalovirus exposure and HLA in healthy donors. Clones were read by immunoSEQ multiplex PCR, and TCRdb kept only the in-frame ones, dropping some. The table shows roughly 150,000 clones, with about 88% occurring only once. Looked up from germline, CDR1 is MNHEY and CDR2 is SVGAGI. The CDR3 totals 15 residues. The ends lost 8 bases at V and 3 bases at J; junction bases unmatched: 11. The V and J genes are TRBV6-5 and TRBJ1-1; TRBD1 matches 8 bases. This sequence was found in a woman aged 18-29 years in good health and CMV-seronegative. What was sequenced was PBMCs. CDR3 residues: CASSRTGFRDTEAFF. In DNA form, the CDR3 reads TGTGCCAGCTCAAGGACAGGGTTCAGAGACACTGAAGCTTTCTTT.